This T cell receptor beta chain was recorded in a study of breast tumors, draining lymph nodes, adjacent tissues. Axillary draining lymph nodes of breast cancer patients supplied the node samples. Germline values: CDR1 MNHNY, CDR2 SVGAGI (reference sequence). The J segment lost 5 bases and the V segment lost 5 bases, leaving 9 bases of the junction unmatched. The CDR3 has 15 amino acids. This clonotype was counted a few times. Antigen unknown. A much larger clone lies one base from this, so it may be a read error. Findings and limits, study-wide: Luminal-like breast cancer showed significantly greater tumor-nontumor repertoire similarity than basal-like breast cancer did.

TCRdb re-called the multiplex PCR reads through MiXCR, storing one row per CDR3 protein. The data contain approximately 280,000 distinct CDR3 sequences, around 30% of them seen just once; the ten biggest clones take up around 1.1%. The genes are TRBV6-6 and TRBJ2-5; 9 positions agree with TRBD1. The TCR sequence derives from a female donor with breast cancer. Some clones in this sample may be carry-over from other donors' samples. Specimen: axillary lymph node tissue. The CDR3: CASSQPGQGRETQYF. The CDR3 nucleotides read TGTGCCAGCAGTCAGCCGGGACAGGGTAGGGAGACCCAGTACTTC.